This note documents a single T cell receptor beta chain sequence. Its antigen is currently unknown. These data originate in a study of cytomegalovirus exposure and HLA in healthy donors. Whole-study results and caveats: Reportedly, HLA-A and HLA-B alleles of most subjects were accurately predicted from TCR beta. The authors later linked a missense DCLRE1C variant to TCR beta V- and J-gene trimming.

V shed 1 base and J shed 0 bases, with 10 bases lying between them. Germline-derived CDR1 and CDR2 are MGHRA and YSYEKL. The CDR3 is 16 amino acids. With 60 Vbeta and 13 Jbeta primers, the PCR was carried out. Method: immunoSEQ multiplex PCR; TCRdb's copy keeps in-frame clones and lacks some. This table holds about 130,000 clones, around 70% found once. The receptor was isolated from an older woman in good health and CMV-seropositive. This rearrangement joins TRBV4-1 to TRBJ2-1, with D hard to call. The sequencing sample was made of PBMCs. Here the CDR3 DNA reads TGCGCCAGCAGCCAAGCTAACCTGATCTCCTACAATGAGCAGTTCTTC. Translating gives CASSQANLISYNEQFF.